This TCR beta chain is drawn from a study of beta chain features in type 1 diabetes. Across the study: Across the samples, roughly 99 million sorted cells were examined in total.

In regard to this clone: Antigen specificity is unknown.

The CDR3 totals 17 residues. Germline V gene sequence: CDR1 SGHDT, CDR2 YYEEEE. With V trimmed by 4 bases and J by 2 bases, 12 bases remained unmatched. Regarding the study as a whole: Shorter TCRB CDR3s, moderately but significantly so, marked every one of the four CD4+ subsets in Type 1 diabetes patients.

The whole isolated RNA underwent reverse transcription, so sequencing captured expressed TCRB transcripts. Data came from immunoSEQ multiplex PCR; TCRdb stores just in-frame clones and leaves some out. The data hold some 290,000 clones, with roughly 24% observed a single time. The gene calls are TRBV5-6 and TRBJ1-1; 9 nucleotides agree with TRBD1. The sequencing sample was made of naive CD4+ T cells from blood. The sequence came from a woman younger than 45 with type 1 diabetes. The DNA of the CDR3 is TGTGCCAGCAGCGGGACCGGGACAGGGACTCCTAACACTGAAGCTTTCTTT. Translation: CASSGTGTGTPNTEAFF.